This T cell receptor (beta chain) was identified in a study of blood T cell repertoires in COVID-19. Study-level background: PBMCs, B-cell-depleted T cells, or T cells were the source of the cDNA or gDNA that made up the material.

Sequenced by immunoSEQ multiplex PCR; TCRdb stores in-frame clones only, minus some. In the table there are about 140,000 clones, around nine tenths of which are singletons. V was pared by 5 bases and J by 1 base, with 7 bases of the junction left unmatched. The germline CDR1 and CDR2 sequences are SQVTM and ANQGSEA. This CDR3 is built from 15 residues. The V gene is TRBV29-1, the J gene TRBJ1-1; 10 bases agree with TRBD1. The receptor's source is a woman between 40 and 50 years old with acute or convalescent COVID-19. The sequenced material came from peripheral blood. CDR3 coding DNA: TGCAGCGTTATTGGGACAGGGGTAGGGAACACTGAAGCTTTCTTT. This sequence encodes CSVIGTGVGNTEAFF.